This TCR beta chain derives from a study of OX40 agonist ivuxolimab in advanced cancers. The CDR3 extends over 15 amino acids. V lost 6 bases to trimming and J lost 2 bases; unmatched junction nucleotides: 7. The germline CDR1 and CDR2 sequences are LNHDA and SQIVND (reference sequence). As regards this clone: What it binds is not known.

Overall study findings and caveats: Fewer expanded clones were found on average in CD4+ than in CD8+ T cells. Blood T cells, both CD4+ and CD8+, expanded clonally by week 6 at 0.1 to 3.0 mg/kg. With doses of 0.1-3.0 mg/kg, partial responders showed among the lowest clonal expansion.

This table comes from immunoSEQ multiplex PCR, and its TCRdb copy is limited to in-frame clones, with some not included. The repertoire has around 70,000 clones, over 80% of them found once; the top ten carry about 2.5%. The specimen comprised CD4+ or CD8+ T cells sorted from blood, sampled in a trial of the OX40 agonist ivuxolimab. This chain uses TRBV19 with TRBJ2-1; 7 nucleotides line up with TRBD2. The sequence was obtained from an adult with an advanced solid tumor such as melanoma, head and neck, liver or kidney cancer. The CDR3 loop reads CASSTGLDAYNEQFF. The CDR3 DNA follows: TGTGCCAGTAGCACAGGACTAGACGCCTACAATGAGCAGTTCTTC.